The source of this T cell receptor (beta chain) is a study of beta chain features in type 1 diabetes. Study summary: Sorted cells, roughly 100,000,000 in number, were examined across all samples.

V dropped 5 bases and J dropped 7; count of bases not matched to a gene: 6. Germline lookup yields CDR1 GTSNPN and CDR2 SVGIG (reference sequence). The CDR3 totals 12 residues. General study points: Within patients, naive, central memory and Treg TCRB repertoires seemed more similar than within healthy donors. HLA effects on TCRB rearrangement stayed unresolved here. In every one of the four CD4+ subsets, TCRB CDR3s were moderately but significantly shorter in Type 1 diabetes patients.

CD4+ naive, central memory, regulatory and stem cell-like memory cells were sorted via CD45RO/CCR7/CD25/CD127/CD95/CD27. To note about this clone: Its cognate antigen is unknown.

Of the isolated RNA, all was reverse transcribed, and so the sequenced material was expressed TCRB transcripts. Sequenced by immunoSEQ multiplex PCR; TCRdb stores in-frame clones only, minus some. This sample carries hundreds of thousands of clones, more than 13% of them seen once, and the ten largest clones take just under 0.04%. This chain uses TRBV30 with TRBJ1-1; 8 positions match TRBD1. Material for sequencing was naive CD4+ T cells from blood. The sequence came from a man in his late teens or twenties with type 1 diabetes. The CDR3 region has the DNA TGTGCCTGGTCCGGACAGGGAGGTGAAGCTTTCTTT. Its protein product is CAWSGQGGEAFF.